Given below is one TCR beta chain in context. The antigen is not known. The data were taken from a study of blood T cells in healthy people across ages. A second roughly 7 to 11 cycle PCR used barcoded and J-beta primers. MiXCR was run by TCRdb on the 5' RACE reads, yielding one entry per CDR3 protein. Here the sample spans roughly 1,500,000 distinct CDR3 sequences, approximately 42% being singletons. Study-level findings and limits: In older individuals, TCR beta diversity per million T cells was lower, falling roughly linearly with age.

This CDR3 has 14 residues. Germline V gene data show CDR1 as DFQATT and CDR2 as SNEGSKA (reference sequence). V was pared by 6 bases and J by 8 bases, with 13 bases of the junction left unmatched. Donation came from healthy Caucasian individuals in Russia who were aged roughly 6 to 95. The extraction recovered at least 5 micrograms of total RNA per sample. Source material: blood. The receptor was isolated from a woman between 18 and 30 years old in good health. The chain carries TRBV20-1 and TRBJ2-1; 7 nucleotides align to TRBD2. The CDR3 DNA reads TGCAGTGCCTCTAAACCGGGAGGCGGGGATGAGCAGTTCTTC. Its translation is CSASKPGGGDEQFF.